These 25 T cell receptor beta chains came from one sample sequenced in a study of cytotoxic CD8 clonotypes in ibrutinib-treated CLL. Sequencing used immunoSEQ multiplex PCR; TCRdb keeps in-frame clones, though not all of them. The sample shows 300,000 to 350,000 clones, 80% of them seen only once. Specimen: PBMCs, collected before ibrutinib treatment. These receptors all stem from a human donor with chronic lymphocytic leukemia.

Comments on this clone: An end of the junction differs from the germline gene, which may be a read error. The gene calls are TRBV2 and TRBJ2-2, with 9 nucleotides matching TRBD1. Looked up from germline, CDR1 is SNHLY and CDR2 is FYNNEI. This CDR3 region has 16 residues. The CDR3 loop reads CASREDRGWNTGELFF. CDR3 nucleotides: TGTGCCAGCAGAGAAGACAGGGGGTGGAACACCGGGGAGCTGTTTTTT.

The chain links TRBV18 to TRBJ1-2; no clear D. V was pared by 6 bases and J by 0 bases, with 11 bases between. In germline, CDR1 is KGHSH, CDR2 LQKENI. CDR3 size: 14 residues. The CDR3 DNA follows: TGTGCCAGCTCCCCCAGCGGGGCTAACTATGGCTACACCTTC. Translation gives CASSPSGANYGYTF.

This chain links TRBV7-2 with TRBJ1-5; D not resolved. V was cut by 5 bases and J by 6 bases, with 17 bases left in between. CDR1 is SGHTA, CDR2 FQGNSA, per germline. There are 15 residues in the CDR3. DNA of the CDR3: TGTGCCAGCAGCGCTGAGGTGAATTGGGCTCAGCCCCAGCATTTT. Translated, it gives CASSAEVNWAQPQHF.

This rearrangement joins TRBV6-6 to TRBJ2-1; TRBD1 matches 7 bases. With 6 bases clipped from V and 3 bases from J, the junction kept 5 bases outside the gene matches. From germline, CDR1 is MNHNY and CDR2 SVGAGI (reference sequence). The CDR3 covers 14 residues. This chain's CDR3 is CASRTQGNYNEQFF. CDR3 bases: TGTGCCAGCAGAACACAGGGGAACTACAATGAGCAGTTCTTC.

This chain uses TRBV7-9 with TRBJ2-6; the D is unclear. This CDR3 is 17 amino acids long. The germline V and J ends were trimmed by 0 bases and 0 bases, with 9 bases remaining between them. Germline V gene sequence: CDR1 SEHNR, CDR2 FQNEAQ (reference sequence). DNA for the CDR3: TGTGCCAGCAGCTTAGCCGGGTTAATCTCTGGGGCCAACGTCCTGACTTTC. Translated: CASSLAGLISGANVLTF.

This clone was seen just once. This chain links TRBV5-4 with TRBJ2-3; D is unclear. V was trimmed by 5 bases and J by 0 bases, leaving 16 bases between them. In germline, CDR1 is SGHNT, CDR2 YYREEE (reference sequence). The CDR3 spans 16 residues. CDR3 residues: CASRPVTITSTDTQYF. CDR3 in DNA: TGTGCCAGCAGACCCGTGACAATTACTAGCACAGATACGCAGTATTTT.

This sequence joins TRBV15 and TRBJ2-2, with D possibly matching TRBD1 (6 bases). The V end was cut by 0 bases, the J end by 6 bases, with 8 bases between. This CDR3 has 14 residues. Germline CDR1 reads LNHNV; CDR2 reads YYDKDF (reference sequence). For the CDR3, the DNA is TGTGCCACCAGCAGAGAACAGGGTGCCGGGGAGCTGTTTTTT. Translation: CATSREQGAGELFF.

The V and J genes are TRBV30 and TRBJ1-1; D call uncertain. The V gene's germline CDR1 is GTSNPN and CDR2 SVGIG (reference sequence). The CDR3 contains 13 residues. The V end was cut by 2 bases, the J end by 5 bases, with 12 bases between. The CDR3 nucleotides read TGTGCCTGGAGTCGTCTATATGGGACTGAAGCTTTCTTT. Its translation: CAWSRLYGTEAFF. The full variable domain, in which reference TRBV30 and TRBJ1-1 provide the parts outside the CDR3, is SQTIHQWPATLVQPVGSPLSLECTVEGTSNPNLYWYRQAAGRGLQLLFYSVGIGQISSEVPQNLSASRPQDRQFILSSKKLLLSDSGFYLCAWSRLYGTEAFFGQGTRLTVV.

The chain uses TRBV7-2 and TRBJ1-1; D is unclear. The CDR3 runs 14 residues. V was cut by 1 base and J by 1 base, with 7 bases left in between. Per germline, CDR1 SGHTA and CDR2 FQGNSA. For the CDR3, the DNA is TGTGCCAGCAGCTTAGTTAGCAAGAACACTGAAGCTTTCTTT. Encoded protein: CASSLVSKNTEAFF.

The chain combines TRBV5-4 with TRBJ1-1, with D tentatively TRBD1 (6 bases). V lost 3 bases, J lost 4 bases, and 7 bases lay in between. Per the germline V gene, CDR1 is SGHNT and CDR2 is YYREEE (reference sequence). This CDR3 spans 12 amino acids. The CDR3 region is CASSSGATEAFF. CDR3 in DNA: TGTGCCAGCAGCTCAGGGGCCACTGAAGCTTTCTTT.

The table lists this clone with a count of one. The chain recombines TRBV10-3 with TRBJ2-1; 10 bases match TRBD2. CDR3 length: 16 amino acids. The V gene's germline CDR1 is ENHRY and CDR2 SYGVKD. Germline trimming cut 1 base from V and 9 bases from J; bases unmatched to any gene: 9. CDR3 sequence reads: CAISEFIAGGVVEQFF. DNA for the CDR3: TGTGCCATCAGTGAGTTTATAGCGGGAGGTGTGGTTGAGCAGTTCTTC.

The chain couples TRBV7-8 to TRBJ2-5; D unresolved. Between the trimmed V and J ends, which lost 2 bases and 0 bases, there was a span of 16 bases. The CDR3 runs to 17 residues. Germline values: CDR1 SGHVS, CDR2 FQNEAQ. CDR3 amino acids: CASSLIPPFSYQETQYF. The CDR3 DNA follows: TGTGCCAGCAGCTTAATCCCTCCGTTCTCGTACCAAGAGACCCAGTACTTC.

This clone has more than one count but fewer than ten. The rearrangement joins TRBV25-1 to TRBJ2-3, with 8 bases identical to TRBD2. The CDR3 runs 12 residues. Germline V lookup: CDR1 MGHDK, CDR2 SYGVNS. Trimming cost V 11 bases and J 2 bases; bases outside gene matches: 3. The CDR3 region is CASGGDTDTQYF. In DNA form, the CDR3 reads TGTGCCTCGGGGGGGGACACAGATACGCAGTATTTT.

V gene TRBV5-6 combines with J gene TRBJ2-5, with TRBD1 identical over 9 bases. V dropped 3 bases and J dropped 4; count of bases not matched to a gene: 13. Germline V lookup: CDR1 SGHDT, CDR2 YYEEEE. The CDR3 sequence is 17 residues long. The CDR3 nucleotides read TGTGCCAGCAGCTCGAGAGGGGAACAGGGGGCCTTAGAGACCCAGTACTTC. Its protein product is CASSSRGEQGALETQYF.

This chain joins TRBV19 and TRBJ1-4; D is undetermined. Trimming cost V 4 bases and J 8 bases, with 5 bases left between them. The length of the CDR3 is 11 residues. The germline V gene encodes CDR1 LNHDA and CDR2 SQIVND (reference sequence). The CDR3 loop is CASSTLEKLFF. DNA of the CDR3: TGTGCCAGTAGTACCCTCGAAAAACTGTTTTTT.

The gene calls are TRBV9 and TRBJ1-3; 7 bases match TRBD1. The CDR3 contains 18 residues. Germline CDR1 is SGDLS and CDR2 is YYNGEE. The junction had 12 bases not matched to a gene; V was cut back by 0 bases and J by 3 bases. The CDR3 region has the DNA TGTGCCAGCAGCGTAGCGGGCGCAGGGGGATTGGTTGGAAACACCATATATTTT. It codes for CASSVAGAGGLVGNTIYF.

The CDR3 is CASRGWAGEDEQYF. In nucleotides, the CDR3 is TGCGCCAGCAGGGGTTGGGCAGGGGAGGACGAGCAGTACTTC. The rearrangement joins TRBV5-1 to TRBJ2-7; possibly TRBD1 or TRBD2 for D (6 bases each). Trimming removed 5 bases at V and 5 bases at J, with 17 bases between. This CDR3 region has 14 residues. Germline CDR1 and CDR2: SGHRS and YFSETQ.

This chain connects TRBV19 to TRBJ2-2, with TRBD2 matching over 10 bases. The CDR3 consists of 16 residues. Germline V CDR1 and CDR2: LNHDA, SQIVND (reference sequence). After removal of 3 bases from V and 6 bases from J, the junction contained 7 bases not matched to a gene. The CDR3 DNA reads as TGTGCCAGTAGTATTAGTCCACTAGCGGGATCCGGGGAGCTGTTTTTT. Translated: CASSISPLAGSGELFF.

This clone was seen only a few times. This chain joins TRBV6-5 and TRBJ2-7, with D perhaps TRBD1 or TRBD2 (6 bases each). Germline CDR1 reads MNHEY; CDR2 reads SVGAGI. The length of the CDR3 is 15 residues. The V end lost 6 bases, the J end lost 4 bases, and 19 bases lay between the germline ends. CDR3 nucleotides: TGTGCCAGCAGCTACGGCGTACAGGGAGGTTACGAGCAGTACTTC. Amino acids: CASSYGVQGGYEQYF.

At least ten counts were recorded for this clone. This sequence joins TRBV9 and TRBJ2-2; D not resolved. The CDR3 runs 11 residues. Trimming pared 2 bases from V and 4 bases from J, leaving 0 bases between. In germline, CDR1 is SGDLS, CDR2 YYNGEE. CDR3: CASSVTGELFF. The CDR3, as DNA: TGTGCCAGCAGCGTCACCGGGGAGCTGTTTTTT.

This clone was detected a few times. The chain employs TRBV5-1 and TRBJ1-3, with D possibly being TRBD1 (6 bases). Trimming pared 3 bases from V and 4 bases from J, leaving 8 bases between. The CDR3 covers 13 residues. The germline gives CDR1 SGHRS, CDR2 YFSETQ. CDR3: CASSYTGGNTIYF. In nucleotides, the CDR3 is TGCGCCAGCAGCTACACAGGGGGAAACACCATATATTTT.

The V call is TRBV5-1, the J call TRBJ2-7; tentative D call: TRBD1 (6 bases). The CDR3 covers 14 residues. Trimming left V 4 bases short and J 3 bases short, with 14 bases between. CDR1 is SGHRS, CDR2 YFSETQ, per germline. This CDR3 is CASSDTGTNYEQYF. The CDR3 DNA reads TGCGCCAGCAGCGACACAGGGACCAACTACGAGCAGTACTTC. Full variable domain (remainder filled in from reference TRBV5-1 and TRBJ2-7): KAGVTQTPRYLIKTRGQQVTLSCSPISGHRSVSWYQQTPGQGLQFLFEYFSETQRNKGNFPGRFSGRQFSNSRSEMNVSTLELGDSALYLCASSDTGTNYEQYFGPGTRLTVT.

Turning to this clone: The junction does not match germline at one end; this may be a read error. The V and J genes are TRBV7-7 and TRBJ2-1, with 13 bases identical to TRBD2. The CDR3 extends over 16 amino acids. Germline V CDR1 and CDR2: SSHAT, FNYEAQ (reference sequence). The CDR3 DNA reads as TGTGCTAGCAGCCCGGGGACTAGCGGGGCCCACAATGAGCAGTTCTTC. Its protein is CASSPGTSGAHNEQFF.

J is TRBJ2-2 and V is TRBV5-6, with TRBD2 matching over 9 bases. CDR1 and CDR2 (germline): SGHDT, YYEEEE. The length of the CDR3 is 16 residues. V was clipped by 3 bases and J by 5 bases; unmatched bases: 8. DNA for the CDR3: TGTGCCAGCAGCTCCTTGCTTAGCGGGGGAACCGGGGAGCTGTTTTTT. Translating it yields CASSSLLSGGTGELFF.

J is TRBJ2-4 and V is TRBV4-1; D is uncertain. V was shortened by 4 bases and J by 0 bases, with 10 bases between the two germline ends. Germline CDR1 is MGHRA and CDR2 is YSYEKL. This CDR3 comprises 15 residues. CDR3 nucleotide sequence: TGCGCCAGCAGCCCACTCGGCTCAGCCAAAAACATTCAGTACTTC. Its translation is CASSPLGSAKNIQYF.